The 7 T cell receptor beta chains below all came from one sample that was sequenced in a study of T-cell memory formation after mild COVID-19. TCRdb itself ran the 5' RACE reads through MiXCR, one entry per CDR3 protein. The repertoire holds about 340,000 distinct CDR3 sequences, with 13% to 15% as singletons. The specimen was PBMCs or a T cell subset sorted from them (not recorded which). The receptors derive from a man in his late teens or twenties who had mild COVID-19 (a few samples of this study predate the infection). Cell type and time point are not known.

This clonotype was detected only a few times. The rearrangement uses TRBV20-1 and TRBJ2-3; D unresolved. The CDR3 is made up of 14 amino acids. From germline, CDR1 is DFQATT and CDR2 SNEGSKA (reference sequence). Trimming shortened V by 5 bases and J by 0 bases, and 12 bases separated the two germline ends. The CDR3 region has the DNA TGCAGTGCTGGCCGGGCCTTCAGCACAGATACGCAGTATTTT. Amino acids: CSAGRAFSTDTQYF.

This chain joins TRBV28 and TRBJ2-3; 11 nucleotides agree with TRBD2. The V gene end was trimmed by 6 bases and the J gene end by 4 bases; junction bases not matched to a gene: 12. This CDR3 spans 17 amino acids. Germline-derived CDR1 and CDR2 are MDHEN and SYDVKM. CDR3 region: CASSSGSSGGLSDTQYF. CDR3 DNA sequence: TGTGCCAGCAGCTCCGGTTCTAGCGGGGGGCTCTCAGATACGCAGTATTTT.

This chain joins TRBV7-2 and TRBJ1-2; D is ambiguous. Trimming took 3 bases from V and 7 from J, leaving 24 bases between them. The germline CDR1 and CDR2 sequences are SGHTA and FQGNSA. CDR3 length equals 17 residues. The CDR3, as DNA: TGTGCCAGCAGCTTTGGGCCCAGCCTCGGACGGGGATCTGGCTACACCTTC. Its translation is CASSFGPSLGRGSGYTF.

In this sample, this clonotype turned up a few times. V usage is TRBV4-1 and J usage is TRBJ1-2; D ambiguous. This CDR3 is built from 16 residues. Trimming pared 0 bases from V and 5 bases from J, leaving 16 bases between. Looked up from germline, CDR1 is MGHRA and CDR2 is YSYEKL. CDR3 region: CASSQDGRGLGYGYTF. CDR3 bases: TGCGCCAGCAGCCAAGATGGGAGAGGGCTTGGATATGGCTACACCTTC.

The chain has TRBV5-6 and TRBJ2-3, with TRBD1 as a possible D gene (5 bases). CDR3 length: 14 amino acids. Trimming cost V 3 bases and J 4 bases, with 12 bases left between them. The germline V gene encodes CDR1 SGHDT and CDR2 YYEEEE. CDR3 nucleotide sequence: TGTGCCAGCAGCTCCCTAAGCAGGGCAGATACGCAGTATTTT. It codes for CASSSLSRADTQYF.

The rearrangement joins TRBV5-1 to TRBJ1-6; 11 bases match TRBD1. Losses at the gene ends were 5 bases for V and 1 base for J; bases not matched to a gene: 2. From germline, CDR1 is SGHRS and CDR2 YFSETQ. The CDR3 is made up of 16 amino acids. CDR3: CASRRDRGSYNSPLHF. CDR3 DNA sequence: TGCGCCAGCAGGAGGGACAGGGGGTCCTATAATTCACCCCTCCACTTT.

Ten or more counts support this clonotype. The V call is TRBV5-1, the J call TRBJ1-2; perhaps TRBD1 as D (6 bases). The length of the CDR3 is 15 residues. Germline V gene data show CDR1 as SGHRS and CDR2 as YFSETQ. V was trimmed by 0 bases and J by 4 bases, leaving 13 bases between them. CDR3 DNA sequence: TGCGCCAGCAGCTTGGGGGGGGCAACCGTCTATGGCTACACCTTC. Translating gives CASSLGGATVYGYTF.